The rows below give T cell receptor beta chains drawn from one sample of a study. One entry per CDR3 protein, called by TCRdb with MiXCR from the 5' RACE reads. The data contain some 44,000 distinct CDR3 sequences, approximately 22% of them seen just once; the ten biggest clones take up 4%. The material sequenced was Tregs sorted from blood. These receptors all come from a female donor with breast cancer. Both conserved end residues are part of each CDR3. D genes are given only for firm matches. The size field is filled for only some rows; it gives once, few, many or a size class.

V	J	D	size	CDR3	DNA
TRBV3-1	TRBJ1-2	.	many	CASSLTEGSYGYTF	TGTGCCAGCAGCCTCACCGAGGGGAGCTATGGCTACACCTTC
TRBV6-1	TRBJ2-3	TRBD2	.	CASSGAGTDTQYF	TGTGCCAGCAGTGGAGCGGGGACAGATACGCAGTATTTT
TRBV11-2	TRBJ2-7	.	.	CASSPNRDLGLYEQYF	TGTGCCAGCAGCCCCAACCGGGACCTAGGACTTTACGAGCAGTACTTC
TRBV7-3	TRBJ1-2	TRBD1	many	CASSLNPGQLSYGYTF	TGTGCCAGCAGTTTAAACCCGGGACAGCTATCTTATGGCTACACCTTC
TRBV5-1	TRBJ2-2	.	many	CASSFSGGELFF	TGCGCCAGCAGCTTCTCAGGCGGGGAGCTGTTTTTT
TRBV6-1	TRBJ2-7	TRBD1	many	CASSDGTGFYEQYF	TGTGCCAGCAGTGACGGGACAGGCTTCTACGAGCAGTACTTC
TRBV5-4	TRBJ2-1	TRBD2	.	CASSLRWREGGEQFF	TGTGCCAGCAGCTTGCGCTGGCGGGAGGGGGGGGAGCAGTTCTTC
TRBV6-2/TRBV6-3	TRBJ1-3	.	many	CASSYVRNPGNTIYF	TGTGCCAGCAGTTACGTCAGGAATCCTGGAAACACCATATATTTT
TRBV6-1	TRBJ2-7	.	.	CASSPLQSGYEQYF	TGTGCCAGCAGTCCCCTACAGAGTGGCTACGAGCAGTACTTC
TRBV9	TRBJ2-1	.	medium-sized	CASSVAYRGSEQFF	TGTGCCAGCAGCGTAGCGTATAGGGGAAGTGAGCAGTTCTTC
TRBV5-1	TRBJ2-5	.	few	CASTPNAAQETQYF	TGCGCCAGCACCCCCAATGCGGCACAAGAGACCCAGTACTTC
TRBV9	TRBJ2-7	TRBD2	many	CASSPGLADYEQYF	TGTGCCAGCAGCCCGGGACTAGCGGATTACGAGCAGTACTTC
TRBV5-1	TRBJ1-1	.	.	CASSLKQGNKPFF	TGCGCCAGCAGCTTGAAACAGGGCAACAAGCCTTTCTTT
TRBV29-1	TRBJ1-1	TRBD1	.	CSGFDRDSTEAFF	TGCAGCGGATTCGACAGGGATTCCACTGAAGCTTTCTTT
TRBV6-1	TRBJ2-5	TRBD1	many	CASSERQGASLETQYF	TGTGCCAGCAGCGAACGACAGGGGGCATCTTTAGAGACCCAGTACTTC
TRBV29-1	TRBJ2-2	.	few	CSVGTGPHSNTGELFF	TGCAGCGTTGGAACAGGGCCACACTCGAACACCGGGGAGCTGTTTTTT
TRBV20-1	TRBJ2-1	.	many	CSAYLNNEQFF	TGCAGTGCTTATCTTAACAATGAGCAGTTCTTC
TRBV20-1	TRBJ2-5	TRBD2	once	CSPRTLAGAGETQYF	TGCAGCCCCCGAACCCTAGCGGGGGCTGGAGAGACCCAGTACTTC
TRBV5-1	TRBJ2-1	TRBD2	many	CASSLALAGGPDEQFF	TGCGCCAGCAGCTTGGCCCTAGCGGGAGGGCCCGATGAGCAGTTCTTC
TRBV5-1	TRBJ2-3	.	few	CASSLDILTDTQYF	TGCGCCAGCAGCTTAGACATTCTTACAGATACGCAGTATTTT
TRBV28	TRBJ1-1	.	few	CASSFLGEYTEAFF	TGTGCCAGCAGTTTCCTAGGGGAGTACACTGAAGCTTTCTTT
TRBV6-5	TRBJ2-7	TRBD2	many	CASSYSGTGNYEQYF	TGTGCCAGCAGTTACAGCGGGACGGGTAACTACGAGCAGTACTTC
TRBV29-1	TRBJ2-1	TRBD2	many	CSGRLAGTREQFF	TGCAGCGGGAGACTAGCGGGAACTCGTGAGCAGTTCTTC
TRBV5-1	TRBJ1-1	.	many	CASRGEATEAFF	TGCGCCAGCAGGGGGGAGGCCACTGAAGCTTTCTTT
TRBV28	TRBJ2-5	.	.	CAGSETPIPQETQYF	TGTGCCGGCAGCGAGACCCCGATCCCGCAAGAGACCCAGTACTTC
TRBV5-1	TRBJ2-3	.	many	CASSQTGTDTQYF	TGCGCCAGCAGTCAGACAGGCACAGATACGCAGTATTTT
TRBV28	TRBJ2-3	.	.	CASSLFGKADTQYF	TGTGCCAGCAGTTTATTCGGGAAGGCAGATACGCAGTATTTT
TRBV4-2	TRBJ1-3	.	.	CASSQVAVGGGSSGNTIYF	TGTGCCAGCAGCCAAGTGGCCGTCGGGGGGGGTAGCTCTGGAAACACCATATATTTT
TRBV6-5	TRBJ2-2	.	few	CASSYSTGGLFF	TGTGCCAGCAGTTACTCTACCGGGGGGCTGTTTTTT
TRBV4-2	TRBJ2-1	.	many	CASSHLADSFGEQFF	TGTGCCAGCAGCCACTTAGCGGATTCTTTTGGTGAGCAGTTCTTC
TRBV7-2	TRBJ2-5	TRBD2	few	CASSRGSRETQYF	TGTGCCAGCAGCCGCGGGAGTAGGGAGACCCAGTACTTC
TRBV29-1	TRBJ1-1	.	few	CSVTELNTEAFF	TGCAGCGTGACCGAATTGAACACTGAAGCTTTCTTT
TRBV25-1	TRBJ1-2	.	many	CASSEGVYGYTF	TGTGCCAGCAGTGAAGGGGTCTATGGCTACACCTTC
TRBV2	TRBJ1-1	.	.	CASSEWHTEAFF	TGTGCCAGCAGTGAATGGCACACTGAAGCTTTCTTT
TRBV5-1	TRBJ2-3	TRBD1	.	CASSDGTASTDTQYF	TGCGCCAGCAGCGATGGGACAGCTAGCACAGATACGCAGTATTTT